This T cell receptor beta chain was sequenced during a study of regulatory T cells in long-lasting Graves disease. Study details: Persistent Graves' disease required over 5 years of antithyroid drugs and positive TSH receptor antibodies.

General study points: Reduced TCR diversity was observed in persistent Graves' patients versus newly diagnosed patients. Favored usage of TRBV28, TRBJ1-2 and TRBJ2-5 was recorded in persistent disease.

This sample's time point: persistent/refractory GD, antithyroid drugs over 5 years with positive TRAb. The TCR library was made from RNA that had been extracted from PBMCs in TRIzol. Arm-PCR of CDR3 regions and iRepertoire HTBI primers were the basis on which TCR beta libraries were built. TCRdb called the multiplex PCR reads again in MiXCR, with one record for every CDR3 protein. The sample lists about 660,000 distinct CDR3 sequences; around 30% were seen once. The V gene lost 1 base and the J gene lost 5 bases, with 17 bases spanning the gap. CDR3 size: 15 residues. In germline, CDR1 is SQVTM, CDR2 ANQGSEA. The table lists this clonotype with a few counts. Its matching antigen is unknown.

The specimen comprised peripheral blood mononuclear cells (PBMCs), sampled when the disease was refractory, from a patient treated with antithyroid drugs. The TCR comes from a female donor with Graves disease. The chain employs TRBV29-1 and TRBJ2-5, with D perhaps TRBD2 (5 bases). The CDR3 DNA reads as TGCAGCGTTGAAGGCCCGGGCGTGGGCGGGGAGACCCAGTACTTC. Protein product: CSVEGPGVGGETQYF.